This T cell receptor (beta chain) is from a study of T cell responses to AZD1222 COVID-19 vaccine. General observations from the study: Mapped onto spike, vaccine-associated CD4 TCRs spanned it and were dominant at 160-218 and 743-854. Most donors were white British and more were female, and clonal diversity was possibly underestimated. Receipt of two AZD1222 doses was followed by a rise in Spike-specific TCR breadth and depth.

Germline values: CDR1 SGHNT, CDR2 YENEEA. The CDR3 totals 13 residues. The J segment lost 10 bases and the V segment lost 5 bases, leaving 4 bases of the junction unmatched. The assay was immunoSEQ multiplex PCR, and TCRdb's table has in-frame clones only and misses some. The sample shows some 150,000 clones, roughly 93% of them seen only once. About this clone: What it binds is not known.

This chain connects TRBV11-3 to TRBJ2-2, with 10 bases aligning to TRBD2. Sample: peripheral blood, taken on day 0 of AZD1222 vaccination. The TCR comes from an adult in good health. For the CDR3, the DNA is TGTGCCAGCAGCCCTAGCGGGAGTTTGGAGCTGTTTTTT. This gives the protein CASSPSGSLELFF.